This T cell receptor (beta chain) was profiled in a study of blood T cell repertoires in COVID-19. Authors' analysis steps: It was from reference gene primer amplification that nucleated cell counts were estimated. TCRdb keeps only in-frame clones here, not all; method: immunoSEQ multiplex PCR. V and J calls and clone size come straight from that table; D and trimming were deduced from the DNA. Among 100,000 or so clones listed, around 85% were seen once. The germline V gene encodes CDR1 KGHDR and CDR2 SFDVKD. Trimming took 4 bases from V and 7 from J; bases not matched to a gene: 7. There are 15 residues in the CDR3.

The sample taken for sequencing was peripheral blood. The rearrangement links TRBV24-1 to TRBJ1-1, with TRBD1 matching over 11 bases. This TCR derives from a man between 45 and 60 years old with active or convalescent COVID-19. CDR3 in DNA: TGTGCCACCAGTGAGTCCGGGACAGGGGGAAATGAAGCTTTCTTT. Protein sequence: CATSESGTGGNEAFF.